This T cell receptor beta chain was sequenced in a study of Graves' ophthalmopathy and Graves' hyperthyroidism. Points from the study as a whole: At 70.59% sensitivity and approximately 78% specificity, the model predicted progression of the ophthalmopathy.

This clonotype has only one observation. Its antigen remains unidentified. Amplification from RNA transcripts yielded the TCR beta CDR3 regions. Amplification began with first-round RT-PCR using HTBI primers, then second-round multiplex PCR was performed. TCRdb re-called the multiplex PCR reads with MiXCR, one entry per CDR3 protein. In the table there are 200,000 to 300,000 distinct CDR3 sequences, about 47% of which are singletons. The sequenced sample consisted of peripheral blood. The receptor was derived from an adult man with Graves' ophthalmopathy.

The CDR3 DNA sequence: TGTGCCAGTAGTATGGAGAACACCCGATCCCTCCACTTT. Its translation is CASSMENTRSLHF. The rearrangement joins TRBV19 to TRBJ1-6; D not certain. Between the trimmed V and J ends, which lost 3 bases and 14 bases, there was a span of 14 bases. CDR3 length equals 13 residues. Germline CDR1 and CDR2: LNHDA and SQIVND (reference sequence).